This T cell receptor (beta chain) was captured in a study of vaccination and CD4 T cells after COVID-19. Study information: By nasal swab PCR, the convalescent patients were SARS-CoV-2 positive, with under 10 mild cases and one severe. General study findings and limits: Among those convalescent, a median roughly 89% of reactive clones emerged solely post-vaccination.

In the case of this clonotype: The antigen is unknown.

Sample treatment: approximately 11-day PBMC culture with coronavirus spike peptide pools or control peptides (ViraFEST assay). Oncomine TCR Beta short-read sequencing was applied to DNA from cultured CD4+ T cells. TCRdb processed the PCR reads anew with MiXCR; each CDR3 protein has one entry. The sample gives about 16,000 distinct CDR3 sequences, roughly three fifths of which show up once; 12% is in the top ten. The germline gives CDR1 MNHEY, CDR2 SVGAGI. CDR3 length equals 15 residues. V was clipped by 0 bases and J by 6 bases, with 12 bases between them. This clonotype was obtained from a human donor who had recovered from COVID-19. The rearrangement links TRBV6-5 to TRBJ2-1, with D perhaps matching TRBD1 or TRBD2 (6 bases each). Sequenced sample: CD4+ T cells from blood, cultured in vitro. The CDR3: CASSYSGGFTNEQFF. The CDR3 nucleotides are TGTGCCAGCAGTTACTCAGGGGGGTTTACCAATGAGCAGTTCTTC.